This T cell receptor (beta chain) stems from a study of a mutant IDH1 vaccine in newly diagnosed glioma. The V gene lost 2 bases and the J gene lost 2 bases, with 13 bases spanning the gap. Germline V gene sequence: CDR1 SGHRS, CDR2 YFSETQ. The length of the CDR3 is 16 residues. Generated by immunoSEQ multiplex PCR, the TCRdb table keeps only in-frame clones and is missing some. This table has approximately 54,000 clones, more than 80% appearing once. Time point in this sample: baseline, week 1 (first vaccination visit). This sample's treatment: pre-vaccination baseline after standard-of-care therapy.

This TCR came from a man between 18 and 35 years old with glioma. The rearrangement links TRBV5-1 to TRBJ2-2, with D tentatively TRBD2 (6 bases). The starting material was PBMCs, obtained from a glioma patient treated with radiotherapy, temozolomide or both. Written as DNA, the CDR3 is TGCGCCAGCAGCTTCGGGGCTAGCGTCAACACCGGGGAGCTGTTTTTT. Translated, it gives CASSFGASVNTGELFF.